The TCR beta chain described here comes from a study of shared clonotypes between healthy human individuals. TCRdb's copy holds only in-frame clones and misses some; the assay was immunoSEQ multiplex PCR. The sample contains over a million clones, 95% to 97% of which appear only once. This clone was observed a few times. Germline V gene sequence: CDR1 SGHRS, CDR2 YFSETQ. V lost 0 bases to trimming and J lost 6 bases, with 13 bases between them. The CDR3 is 15 residues long. Each donor was a Caucasian adult residing in Nashville, Tennessee. This sequence was found in a man under 40 in good health. This sequence joins TRBV5-1 and TRBJ1-5; unclear D gene. The sample consisted of naive CD4+ T cells sorted from blood. Indicated subset: CD45RA+ positively selected. CDR3: CASSLDGENSQPQHF. The CDR3 DNA reads TGCGCCAGCAGCTTGGATGGGGAAAATTCTCAGCCCCAGCATTTT.